Sequencing of this TCR beta chain was carried out in a study of blood T cell repertoires in COVID-19. Study details: The United States, Italy and Spain supplied acute and convalescent COVID-19 samples. The analysed material was cDNA or gDNA that came from T cells, B-cell-depleted T cells, or PBMCs.

This clone has a single count. CDR1 is SGHVS, CDR2 FQNEAQ, per germline. The CDR3 covers 16 residues. Losses at the gene ends were 5 bases for V and 1 base for J; bases not matched to a gene: 3. How the authors handled the data: Estimated nucleated cell counts came from reference gene primer amplification. Clones were read by immunoSEQ multiplex PCR, and TCRdb kept only the in-frame ones, dropping some. The DNA was the basis for D and trimming; V, J and clone size are from that table. The sample lists tens of thousands of clones, 70% to 90% occurring once. This TCR came from a human donor in a cohort sampled during active COVID-19. The genes are TRBV7-8 and TRBJ2-2, with 11 bases matching TRBD2. Sequenced: peripheral blood. The CDR3 loop is CASSPLAGGNTGELFF. The CDR3 coding sequence is TGTGCCAGCAGCCCTCTAGCGGGAGGGAACACCGGGGAGCTGTTTTTT.